This T cell receptor (beta chain) was recorded in a study of control samples from healthy donors and cancer patients. V lost 4 bases and J lost 1, with 16 bases in between. Germline V gene data show CDR1 as LNHDA and CDR2 as SQIVND (reference sequence). This CDR3 is 16 amino acids long. The assay was immunoSEQ multiplex PCR, and TCRdb's table has in-frame clones only and misses some. The sample records about 120,000 clones, approximately 87% being singletons. The chain has TRBV19 and TRBJ1-2; TRBD1 might be the D (5 bases). Sequencing was carried out using PBMCs. This clonotype was obtained from a woman aged 55-75 years with lung cancer. The CDR3 reads CASSTGTTGFNYGYTF. CDR3 coding DNA: TGTGCCAGTAGTACCGGGACGACCGGATTTAACTATGGCTACACCTTC.